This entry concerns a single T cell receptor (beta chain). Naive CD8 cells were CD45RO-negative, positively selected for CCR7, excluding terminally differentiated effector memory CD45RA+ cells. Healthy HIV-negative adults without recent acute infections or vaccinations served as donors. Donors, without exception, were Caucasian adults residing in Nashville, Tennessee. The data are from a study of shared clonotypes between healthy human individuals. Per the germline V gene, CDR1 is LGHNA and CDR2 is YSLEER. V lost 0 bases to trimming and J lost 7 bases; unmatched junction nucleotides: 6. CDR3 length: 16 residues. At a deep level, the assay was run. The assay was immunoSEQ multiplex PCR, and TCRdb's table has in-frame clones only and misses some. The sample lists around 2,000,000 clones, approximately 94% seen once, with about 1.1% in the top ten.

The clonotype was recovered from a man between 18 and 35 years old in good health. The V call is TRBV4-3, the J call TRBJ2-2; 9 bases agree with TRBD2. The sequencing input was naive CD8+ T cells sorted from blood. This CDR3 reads CASSQDGGGENGELFF. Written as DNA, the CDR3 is TGCGCCAGCAGCCAAGATGGCGGGGGGGAAAACGGGGAGCTGTTTTTT.